This TCR beta chain was retrieved from a study of post-analysis software for immune sequencing data. On the study more broadly: The cohort encompassed relapsing-remitting, secondary progressive and progressive-relapsing multiple sclerosis disease courses.

Study results and limitations: Controls had significantly higher normalized Chao1 diversity than multiple sclerosis patients. TRBV segments more frequent in patients than in controls numbered five and included TRBV5-6, TRBV5-1 and TRBV20-1.

TCR beta libraries were prepared from cDNA with unique molecular identifiers. TCRdb recomputed calls from the PCR reads with MiXCR, one row per CDR3 protein. The repertoire holds under 200,000 distinct CDR3 sequences, approximately 28% seen once, with roughly 3.5% in the top ten. CDR3 length: 21 residues. Germline V CDR1 and CDR2: KGHSH, LQKENI. With 0 bases removed from V and 0 bases from J, the gap between germline ends came to 25 bases. A remark on this clonotype: The target antigen is unknown.

The source is a girl aged 2-17 years with multiple sclerosis. Sequenced material: blood. The gene calls are TRBV18 and TRBJ2-3, with D tentatively TRBD1 (7 bases). For the CDR3, the DNA is TGTGCCAGCTCACCACCGTCACGGGGGACAGCCCGACCTTATAGCACAGATACGCAGTATTTT. It translates to CASSPPSRGTARPYSTDTQYF.